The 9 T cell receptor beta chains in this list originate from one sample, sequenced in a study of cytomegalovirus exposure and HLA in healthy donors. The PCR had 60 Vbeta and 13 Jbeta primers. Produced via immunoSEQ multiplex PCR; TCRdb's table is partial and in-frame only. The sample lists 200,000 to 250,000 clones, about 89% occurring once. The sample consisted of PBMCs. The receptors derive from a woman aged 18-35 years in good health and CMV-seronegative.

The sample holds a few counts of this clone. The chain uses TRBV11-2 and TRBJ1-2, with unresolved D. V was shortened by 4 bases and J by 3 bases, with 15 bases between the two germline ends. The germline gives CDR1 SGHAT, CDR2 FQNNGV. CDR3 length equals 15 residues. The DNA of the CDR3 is TGTGCCAGCAGCTCCCGCATAACTGCCGACTATGGCTACACCTTC. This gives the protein CASSSRITADYGYTF.

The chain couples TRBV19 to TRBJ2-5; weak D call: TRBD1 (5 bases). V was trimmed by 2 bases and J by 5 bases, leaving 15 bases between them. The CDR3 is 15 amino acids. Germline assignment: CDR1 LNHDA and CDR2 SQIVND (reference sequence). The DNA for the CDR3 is TGTGCCAGTAGTATAAGCCAGGGAATGAAGGAGACCCAGTACTTC. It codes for CASSISQGMKETQYF.

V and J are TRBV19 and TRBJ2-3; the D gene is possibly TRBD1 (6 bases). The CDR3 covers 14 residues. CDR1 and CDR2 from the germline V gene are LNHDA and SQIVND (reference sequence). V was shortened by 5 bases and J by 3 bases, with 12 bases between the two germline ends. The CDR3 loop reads CASSGRGMTDTQYF. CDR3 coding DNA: TGTGCCAGTAGTGGCAGGGGAATGACAGATACGCAGTATTTT.

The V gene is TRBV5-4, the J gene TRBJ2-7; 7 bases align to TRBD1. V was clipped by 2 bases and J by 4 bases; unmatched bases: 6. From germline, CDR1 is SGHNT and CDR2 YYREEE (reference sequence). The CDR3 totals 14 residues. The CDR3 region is CASSFQTGSYEQYF. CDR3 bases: TGTGCCAGCAGCTTCCAGACAGGGTCATACGAGCAGTACTTC.

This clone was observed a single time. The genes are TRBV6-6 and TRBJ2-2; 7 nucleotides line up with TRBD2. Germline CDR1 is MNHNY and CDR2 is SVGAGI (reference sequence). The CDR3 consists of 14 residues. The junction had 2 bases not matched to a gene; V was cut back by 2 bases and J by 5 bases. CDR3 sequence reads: CASSYEGGTGELFF. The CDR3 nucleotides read TGTGCCAGCAGTTACGAGGGAGGGACCGGGGAGCTGTTTTTT.

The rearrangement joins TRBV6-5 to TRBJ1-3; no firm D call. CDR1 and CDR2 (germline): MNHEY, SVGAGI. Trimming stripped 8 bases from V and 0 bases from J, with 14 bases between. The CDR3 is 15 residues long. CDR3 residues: CASAVNFISGNTIYF. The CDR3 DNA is TGTGCCAGCGCGGTTAATTTCATCTCTGGAAACACCATATATTTT.

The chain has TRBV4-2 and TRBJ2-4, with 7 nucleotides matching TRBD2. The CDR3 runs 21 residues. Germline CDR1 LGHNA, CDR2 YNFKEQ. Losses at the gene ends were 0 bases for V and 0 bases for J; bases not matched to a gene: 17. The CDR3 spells CASSQDSSVSGPPIAKNIQYF. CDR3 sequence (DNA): TGTGCCAGCAGCCAAGATTCGTCGGTTAGCGGGCCCCCAATAGCCAAAAACATTCAGTACTTC.

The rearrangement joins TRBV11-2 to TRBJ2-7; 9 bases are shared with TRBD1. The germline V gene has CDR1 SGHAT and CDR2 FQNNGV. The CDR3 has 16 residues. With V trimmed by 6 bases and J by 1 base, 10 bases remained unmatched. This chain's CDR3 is CASSGVRTGVSYEQYF. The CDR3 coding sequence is TGTGCCAGCAGTGGCGTCCGGACAGGGGTTTCCTACGAGCAGTACTTC.

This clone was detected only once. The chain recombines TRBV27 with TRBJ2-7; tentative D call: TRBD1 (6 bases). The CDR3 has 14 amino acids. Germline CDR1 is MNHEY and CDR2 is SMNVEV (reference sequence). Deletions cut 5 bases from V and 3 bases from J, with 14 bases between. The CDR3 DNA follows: TGTGCCAGCAGTACCGAGGGACAATTCTACGAGCAGTACTTC. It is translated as CASSTEGQFYEQYF.